A selection of T cell receptor beta chains follows, all from one sample in a study of control samples from healthy donors and cancer patients. TCRdb keeps only in-frame clones here, not all; method: immunoSEQ multiplex PCR. The data contain 120,000 or so clones, around 87% of them singletons. Sequences were obtained from blood. These receptors were collected from a man aged 35 to 55 in good health. The CDR3 runs from the conserved cysteine through the conserved F or W. The D gene is left open where the match is weak. Clone sizes are given selectively: once, few, many, or a class where the clone is expanded.

TRBV5-1,TRBJ1-6,TRBD1,NA,TGCGCCAGCAGCTGGGACAGGGGCGGAAATTCACCCCTCCACTTT,CASSWDRGGNSPLHF
TRBV30,TRBJ2-4,NA,once,TGTGCCTGGAGTAGGGACTCCAAAAACATTCAGTACTTC,CAWSRDSKNIQYF
TRBV3-1/TRBV3-2,TRBJ2-1,NA,NA,TGTGCCAGCAGCCAAGATCCCACCCTACGGAATGAGCAGTTCTTC,CASSQDPTLRNEQFF
TRBV5-4,TRBJ2-3,TRBD2,NA,TGTGCCAGCAGTTTGGGCGCGGGGGGTCGCACAGATACGCAGTATTTT,CASSLGAGGRTDTQYF
TRBV7-2,TRBJ1-1,NA,NA,TGTGCCAGCAGCACCGGAGGGCTGGACACTGAAGCTTTCTTT,CASSTGGLDTEAFF
TRBV4-3,TRBJ1-3,NA,NA,TGCGCCAGCAGCCAAGGATCGGCCACTTCTGGAAACACCATATATTTT,CASSQGSATSGNTIYF
TRBV19,TRBJ1-2,NA,NA,TGTGCCAGTAGCGTCGGATACTATGGCTACACCTTC,CASSVGYYGYTF
TRBV27,TRBJ1-1,NA,NA,TGTGCCAGCAGTTTATCATCGGGAAACACTGAAGCTTTCTTT,CASSLSSGNTEAFF
TRBV7-9,TRBJ1-3,TRBD1,NA,TGTGCCAGCAGCTTAGCTAGGACAGGGGGCAGCCGCTCTGGAAACACCATATATTTT,CASSLARTGGSRSGNTIYF
TRBV10-1,TRBJ2-2,TRBD2,NA,TGCGCCAGCAGGGGGGGACTAGCGGGCGCCGTCACCGGGGAGCTGTTTTTT,CASRGGLAGAVTGELFF
TRBV7-2,TRBJ2-3,TRBD2,NA,TGTGCCAGCAGCGTAGCGGGGGGTAGCACAGATACGCAGTATTTT,CASSVAGGSTDTQYF
TRBV5-6,TRBJ1-4,TRBD1,NA,TGTGCCAGCAGCCCCCAGGGGGCAACTAATGAAAAACTGTTTTTT,CASSPQGATNEKLFF
TRBV24-1,TRBJ2-1,NA,NA,TGTGCCACCAGTGATTTGGGGAGCAATGAGCAGTTCTTC,CATSDLGSNEQFF
TRBV15,TRBJ1-6,TRBD1,few,TGTGCCACCAGCAGAGACAGGGGGAATTCACCCCTCCACTTT,CATSRDRGNSPLHF
TRBV12-3/TRBV12-4,TRBJ2-5,NA,NA,TGTGCCAGCAGGTCGGGCCAGGGGGAGACCCAGTACTTC,CASRSGQGETQYF
TRBV29-1,TRBJ1-3,NA,NA,TGCAGCGTTGAAAAGGGGACTGGAAACACCATATATTTT,CSVEKGTGNTIYF
TRBV2,TRBJ1-5,TRBD1,NA,TGTGCCAGCAGTCCTACAGGGGCAGGACAGCCCCAGCATTTT,CASSPTGAGQPQHF
TRBV25-1,TRBJ1-5,NA,few,TGTGCCAGCAGCACGGGGGGTAGCAATCAGCCCCAGCATTTT,CASSTGGSNQPQHF
TRBV6-5,TRBJ2-7,TRBD1,NA,TGTGCCAGCAGCGATGGACAGGGAAAAGGCTACGAGCAGTACTTC,CASSDGQGKGYEQYF
TRBV18,TRBJ2-7,TRBD1,NA,TGTGCCAGCTCACTGGCAGGACAGGGTACATACGAGCAGTACTTC,CASSLAGQGTYEQYF
TRBV29-1,TRBJ2-2,NA,NA,TGCAGCGTTGTGTGGGTTTCCGCGAACACCGGGGAGCTGTTTTTT,CSVVWVSANTGELFF
TRBV24-1,TRBJ2-2,NA,NA,TGTGCCACCAGTGAGAACAGGGAAACCGGGGAGCTGTTTTTT,CATSENRETGELFF
TRBV5-6,TRBJ1-1,TRBD1,NA,TGTGCCAGCAGCTTTAGAGGGGGCGGGGTGAACACTGAAGCTTTCTTT,CASSFRGGGVNTEAFF
TRBV18,TRBJ2-7,NA,few,TGTGCCAGCTCACCAGGCCCCGGCTACGAGCAGTACTTC,CASSPGPGYEQYF
TRBV6-5,TRBJ1-2,NA,NA,TGTGCCAGCAGTTACTCGCTGTCAGGGACTGGCTATGGCTACACCTTC,CASSYSLSGTGYGYTF
TRBV7-2,TRBJ1-3,NA,NA,TGTGCCAGCAGCCCCGGGGGGGGAAACACCATATATTTT,CASSPGGGNTIYF
TRBV14,TRBJ1-2,NA,NA,TGTGCCAGCAGCCGGGGTCTTCACTATGGCTACACCTTC,CASSRGLHYGYTF
TRBV27,TRBJ2-1,NA,NA,TGTGCCAGCAGTTTGTCCGGTAGGAGCTCCTACAATGAGCAGTTCTTC,CASSLSGRSSYNEQFF
TRBV19,TRBJ1-2,NA,NA,TGTGCCAGTAGATCGGGTCCGGGGGGCGATGGCTACACCTTC,CASRSGPGGDGYTF
TRBV2,TRBJ2-1,TRBD2,once,TGTGCCAGCACCAAGGGACTAGCGGGGGGGCATTATGAGCAGTTCTTC,CASTKGLAGGHYEQFF